This TCR beta chain was sequenced for a study of blood T cell repertoires in COVID-19. Study summary: Italy, Spain and the United States were the sources of the convalescent and acute COVID-19 samples. Sample material is recorded as cDNA or gDNA derived from T cells, B-cell-depleted T cells, or PBMCs.

Authors' data handling: Nucleated cell number was recorded as an estimate derived from reference gene primer amplification. Assay: immunoSEQ multiplex PCR; the TCRdb copy retains only in-frame clones and omits some. The DNA gave D and trimming, while V, J and clone size come from that table. The repertoire has about 89,000 clones, over 65% of them found once; the top ten carry over 40%. The junction had 6 bases not matched to a gene; V was cut back by 3 bases and J by 11 bases. In germline, CDR1 is MDHEN, CDR2 SYDVKM. The CDR3 is 12 residues long. Sequenced: peripheral blood. The chain combines TRBV28 with TRBJ2-7, with TRBD1 identical over 8 bases. This clonotype was obtained from a human donor in a cohort sampled during active COVID-19. Here the CDR3 DNA reads TGTGCCAGCAGTTTGCGGCAGGGGGCGGAGTACTTC. Its protein is CASSLRQGAEYF.